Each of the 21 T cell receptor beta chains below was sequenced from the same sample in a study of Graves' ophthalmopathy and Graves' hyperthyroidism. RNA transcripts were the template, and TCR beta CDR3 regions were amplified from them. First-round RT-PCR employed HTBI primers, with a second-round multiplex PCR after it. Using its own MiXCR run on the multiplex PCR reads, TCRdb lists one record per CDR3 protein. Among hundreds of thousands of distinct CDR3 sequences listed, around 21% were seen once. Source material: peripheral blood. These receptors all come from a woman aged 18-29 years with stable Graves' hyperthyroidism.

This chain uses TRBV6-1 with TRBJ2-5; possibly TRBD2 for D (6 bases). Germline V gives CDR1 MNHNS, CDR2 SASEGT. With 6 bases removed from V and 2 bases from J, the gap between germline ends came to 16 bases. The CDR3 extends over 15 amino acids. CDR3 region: CASSTQRAVQETQYF. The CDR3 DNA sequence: TGTGCCAGCAGCACCCAGCGGGCAGTGCAAGAGACCCAGTACTTC.

The DNA for the CDR3 is TGTGCCTGGCAGCGGGCGACCTACGAGCAGTACTTC. Protein: CAWQRATYEQYF. This chain joins TRBV30 and TRBJ2-7, with a possible D match to TRBD2 (6 bases). The V gene lost 5 bases and the J gene lost 2 bases, with 10 bases spanning the gap. Germline V gene lookup returns CDR1 GTSNPN and CDR2 SVGIG (reference sequence). The CDR3 spans 12 residues.

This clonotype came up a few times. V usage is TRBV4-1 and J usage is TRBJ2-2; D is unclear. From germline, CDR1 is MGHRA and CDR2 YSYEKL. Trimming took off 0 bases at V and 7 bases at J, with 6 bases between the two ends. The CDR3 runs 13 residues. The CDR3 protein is CASSQDPIGELFF. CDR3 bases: TGCGCCAGCAGCCAAGACCCAATCGGGGAGCTGTTTTTT.

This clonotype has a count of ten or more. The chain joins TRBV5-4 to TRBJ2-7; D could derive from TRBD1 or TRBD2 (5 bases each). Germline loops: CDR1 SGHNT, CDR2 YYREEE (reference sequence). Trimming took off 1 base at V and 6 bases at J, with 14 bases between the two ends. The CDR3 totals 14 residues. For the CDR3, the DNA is TGTGCCAGCAGCTTGTTTGGACCGGGACGCGAGCAGTACTTC. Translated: CASSLFGPGREQYF.

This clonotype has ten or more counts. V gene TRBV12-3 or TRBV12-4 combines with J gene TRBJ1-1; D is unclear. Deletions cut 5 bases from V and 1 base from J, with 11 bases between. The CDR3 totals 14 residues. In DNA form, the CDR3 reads TGTGCCAGCAGTCTCTCCCTAGAGAACACTGAAGCTTTCTTT. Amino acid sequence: CASSLSLENTEAFF.

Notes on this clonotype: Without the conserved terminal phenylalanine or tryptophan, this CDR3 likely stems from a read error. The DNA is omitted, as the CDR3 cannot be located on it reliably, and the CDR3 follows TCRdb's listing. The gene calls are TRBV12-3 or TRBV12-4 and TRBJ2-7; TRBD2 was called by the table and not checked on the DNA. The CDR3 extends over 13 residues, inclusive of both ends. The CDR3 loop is CASSPLAGDEQCY.

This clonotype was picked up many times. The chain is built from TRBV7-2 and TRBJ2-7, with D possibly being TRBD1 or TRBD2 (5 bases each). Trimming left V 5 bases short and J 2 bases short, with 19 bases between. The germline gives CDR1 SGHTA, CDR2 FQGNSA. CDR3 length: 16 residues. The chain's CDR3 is CASSLALGTETYEQYF. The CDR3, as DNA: TGTGCCAGCAGCCTTGCCCTAGGGACCGAGACCTACGAGCAGTACTTC. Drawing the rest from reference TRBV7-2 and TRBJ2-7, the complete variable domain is GAGVSQSPSNKVTEKGKDVELRCDPISGHTALYWYRQSLGQGLEFLIYFQGNSAPDKSGLPSDRFSAERTGGSVSTLTIQRTQQEDSAVYLCASSLALGTETYEQYFGPGTRLTVT.

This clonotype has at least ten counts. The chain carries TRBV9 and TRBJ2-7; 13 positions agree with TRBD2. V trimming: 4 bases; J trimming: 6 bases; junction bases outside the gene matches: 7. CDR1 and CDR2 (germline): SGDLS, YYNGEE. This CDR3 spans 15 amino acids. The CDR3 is CASSSGLAGVIEQYF. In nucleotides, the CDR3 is TGTGCCAGCAGCTCCGGACTAGCGGGAGTGATCGAGCAGTACTTC. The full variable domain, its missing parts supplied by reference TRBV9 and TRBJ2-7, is DSGVTQTPKHLITATGQRVTLRCSPRSGDLSVYWYQQSLDQGLQFLIQYYNGEERAKGNILERFSAQQFPDLHSELNLSSLELGDSALYFCASSSGLAGVIEQYFGPGTRLTVT.

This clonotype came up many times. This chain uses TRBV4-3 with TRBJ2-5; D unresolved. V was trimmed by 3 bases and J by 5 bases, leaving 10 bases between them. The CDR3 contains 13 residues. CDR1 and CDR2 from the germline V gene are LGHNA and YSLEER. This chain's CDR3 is CASSHFNRETQYF. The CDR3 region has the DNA TGCGCCAGCAGCCACTTCAATAGGGAGACCCAGTACTTC.

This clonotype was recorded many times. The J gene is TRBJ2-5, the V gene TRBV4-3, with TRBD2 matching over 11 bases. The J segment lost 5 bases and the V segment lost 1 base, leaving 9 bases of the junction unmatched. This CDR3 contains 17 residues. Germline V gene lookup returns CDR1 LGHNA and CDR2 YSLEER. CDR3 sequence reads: CASSQGSGLAAGETQYF. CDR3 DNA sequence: TGCGCCAGCAGCCAAGGGTCGGGACTAGCGGCGGGGGAGACCCAGTACTTC.

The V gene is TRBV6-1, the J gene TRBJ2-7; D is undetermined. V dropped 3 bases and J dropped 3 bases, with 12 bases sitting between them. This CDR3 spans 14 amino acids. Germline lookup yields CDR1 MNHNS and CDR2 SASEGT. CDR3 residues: CASSDVADRYEQYF. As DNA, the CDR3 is TGTGCCAGCAGTGATGTGGCAGATCGCTACGAGCAGTACTTC.

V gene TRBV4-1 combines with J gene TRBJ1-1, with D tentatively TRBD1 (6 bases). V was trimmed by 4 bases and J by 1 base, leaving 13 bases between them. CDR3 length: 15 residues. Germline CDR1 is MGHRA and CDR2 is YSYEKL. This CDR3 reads CASSLRGTGNTEAFF. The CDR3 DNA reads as TGCGCCAGCAGCCTCAGGGGTACAGGGAACACTGAAGCTTTCTTT.

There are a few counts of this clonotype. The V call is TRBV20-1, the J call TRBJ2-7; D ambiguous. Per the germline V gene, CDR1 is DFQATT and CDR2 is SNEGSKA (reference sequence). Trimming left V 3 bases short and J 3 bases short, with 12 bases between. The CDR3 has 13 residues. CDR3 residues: CSARGSSDYEQYF. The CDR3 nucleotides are TGCAGTGCTAGGGGGTCCTCCGACTACGAGCAGTACTTC.

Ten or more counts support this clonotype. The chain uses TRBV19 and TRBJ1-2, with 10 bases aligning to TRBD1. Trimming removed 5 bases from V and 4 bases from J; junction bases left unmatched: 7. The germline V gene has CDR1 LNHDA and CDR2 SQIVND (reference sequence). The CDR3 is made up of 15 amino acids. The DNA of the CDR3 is TGTGCCAGTAGTTTAACCGGGACAGGGGTCTATGGCTACACCTTC. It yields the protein CASSLTGTGVYGYTF.

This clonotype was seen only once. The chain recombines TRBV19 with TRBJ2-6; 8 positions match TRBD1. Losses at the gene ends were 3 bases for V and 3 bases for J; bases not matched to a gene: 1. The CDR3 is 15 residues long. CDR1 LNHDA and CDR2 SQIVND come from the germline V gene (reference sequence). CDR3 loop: CASSMTGDGANVLTF. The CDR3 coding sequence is TGTGCCAGTAGTATGACAGGGGATGGGGCCAACGTCCTGACTTTC. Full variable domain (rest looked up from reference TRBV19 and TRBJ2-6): DGGITQSPKYLFRKEGQNVTLSCEQNLNHDAMYWYRQDPGQGLRLIYYSQIVNDFQKGDIAEGYSVSREKKESFPLTVTSAQKNPTAFYLCASSMTGDGANVLTFGAGSRLTVL.

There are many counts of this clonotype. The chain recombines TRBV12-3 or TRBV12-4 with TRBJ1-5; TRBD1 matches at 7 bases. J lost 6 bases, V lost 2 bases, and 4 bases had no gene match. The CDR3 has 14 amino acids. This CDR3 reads CASSLLGGSQPQHF. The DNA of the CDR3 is TGTGCCAGCAGTTTATTAGGGGGCAGTCAGCCCCAGCATTTT.

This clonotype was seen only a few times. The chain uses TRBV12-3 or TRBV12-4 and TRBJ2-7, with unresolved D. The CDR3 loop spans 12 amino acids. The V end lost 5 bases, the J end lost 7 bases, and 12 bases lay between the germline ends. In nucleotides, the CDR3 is TGTGCCAGCAGTCTCGTGCGGCCAGAGCAGTACTTC. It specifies CASSLVRPEQYF.

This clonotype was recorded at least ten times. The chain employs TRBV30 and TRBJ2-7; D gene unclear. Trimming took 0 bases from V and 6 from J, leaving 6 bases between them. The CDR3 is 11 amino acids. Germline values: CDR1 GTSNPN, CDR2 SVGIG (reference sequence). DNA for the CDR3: TGTGCCTGGAGTGTACTGGGCGAGCAGTACTTC. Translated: CAWSVLGEQYF. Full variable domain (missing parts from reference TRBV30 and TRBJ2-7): SQTIHQWPATLVQPVGSPLSLECTVEGTSNPNLYWYRQAAGRGLQLLFYSVGIGQISSEVPQNLSASRPQDRQFILSSKKLLLSDSGFYLCAWSVLGEQYFGPGTRLTVT.

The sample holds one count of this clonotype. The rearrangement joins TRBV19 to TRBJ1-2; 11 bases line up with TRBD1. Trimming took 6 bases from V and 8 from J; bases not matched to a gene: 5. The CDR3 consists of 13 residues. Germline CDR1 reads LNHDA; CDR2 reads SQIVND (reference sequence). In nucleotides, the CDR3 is TGTGCCAGTAGAATGGACAGGGGGCAAGGCTACACCTTC. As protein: CASRMDRGQGYTF.

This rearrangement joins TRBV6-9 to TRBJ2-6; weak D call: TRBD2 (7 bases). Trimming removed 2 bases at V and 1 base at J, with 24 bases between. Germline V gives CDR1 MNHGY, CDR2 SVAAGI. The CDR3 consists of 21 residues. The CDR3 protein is CASSYGVHQTGGESGANVLTF. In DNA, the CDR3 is TGTGCCAGCAGTTATGGAGTTCACCAGACGGGGGGCGAATCTGGGGCCAACGTCCTGACTTTC.

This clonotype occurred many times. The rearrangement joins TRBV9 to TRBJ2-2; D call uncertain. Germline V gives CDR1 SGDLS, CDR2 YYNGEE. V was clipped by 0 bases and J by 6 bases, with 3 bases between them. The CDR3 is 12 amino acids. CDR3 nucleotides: TGTGCCAGCAGCGTAGAGGCCGGGGAGCTGTTTTTT. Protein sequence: CASSVEAGELFF. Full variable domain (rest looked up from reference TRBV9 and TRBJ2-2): DSGVTQTPKHLITATGQRVTLRCSPRSGDLSVYWYQQSLDQGLQFLIQYYNGEERAKGNILERFSAQQFPDLHSELNLSSLELGDSALYFCASSVEAGELFFGEGSRLTVL.